This entry concerns a single T cell receptor beta chain. What it binds is not known. The CDR3 covers 15 residues. Germline V gene data show CDR1 as SGHTS and CDR2 as YDEGEE. Trimming cost V 4 bases and J 6 bases, with 17 bases left between them. The data were taken from a study of cytomegalovirus exposure and HLA in healthy donors. This PCR relied on a set of 60 Vbeta primers and 13 Jbeta primers. Sequenced by immunoSEQ multiplex PCR; TCRdb stores in-frame clones only, minus some. The top ten hold approximately 4.8% of the sample, which has 75,000 to 95,000 clones, around 80% seen once. Study-level points and caveats: The authors enumerated over 150 TCR beta chains as linked to cytomegalovirus. Many donors shared some public TCRs, even though most TCR sequences were rare.

This chain uses TRBV5-8 with TRBJ2-1, with TRBD2 as a possible D gene (6 bases). The specimen was PBMCs. The sequence was collected from a male donor in good health and CMV-seropositive. CDR3 nucleotide sequence: TGTGCCAGCAGCACACTAACGGGGGACGGCAATGAGCAGTTCTTC. Translation: CASSTLTGDGNEQFF.